These T cell receptor beta chains were read from a single sample in a study of blood T cell repertoires in COVID-19. Generated by immunoSEQ multiplex PCR, the TCRdb table keeps only in-frame clones and is missing some. The sample shows around 210,000 clones, 84% of them seen only once. Sequencing was done on a sample of peripheral blood. All receptors come from a human donor in a cohort sampled during active COVID-19. CDR3s include the opening cysteine and the closing phenylalanine or tryptophan. The order of the fields is CDR3 protein, V gene, J gene.

CDR3aa: CASRTLTGKGNGYTF; v_gene: TRBV28; j_gene: TRBJ1-2
CDR3aa: CASSLSPGQVNEQFF; v_gene: TRBV11-1; j_gene: TRBJ2-1
CDR3aa: CASSRQGGNTGELFF; v_gene: TRBV2; j_gene: TRBJ2-2
CDR3aa: CASSLTGNGEQYF; v_gene: TRBV7-9; j_gene: TRBJ2-7
CDR3aa: CASRRGGTEAFF; v_gene: TRBV3-1/TRBV3-2; j_gene: TRBJ1-1
CDR3aa: CASSQGLALYNEQFF; v_gene: TRBV4-1; j_gene: TRBJ2-1
CDR3aa: CASSLRGSFGYEQYF; v_gene: TRBV5-6; j_gene: TRBJ2-7
CDR3aa: CASNDIGYGYTF; v_gene: TRBV28; j_gene: TRBJ1-2
CDR3aa: CASSRLELSSYEQYF; v_gene: TRBV28; j_gene: TRBJ2-7
CDR3aa: CASSPRTGTFKNIQYF; v_gene: TRBV28; j_gene: TRBJ2-4
CDR3aa: CAWSVFPAGYEQYF; v_gene: TRBV30; j_gene: TRBJ2-7
CDR3aa: CASSLAGGTDTQYF; v_gene: TRBV7-2; j_gene: TRBJ2-3
CDR3aa: CATSRDNYNEQFF; v_gene: TRBV24-1; j_gene: TRBJ2-1